This TCR beta chain derives from a study of blood T cells in healthy people across ages. Study-level findings and limits: Diversity was higher, and naive CD4+ cells more numerous, in long-lived donors than in aged donors.

This clonotype was seen only a few times. Its antigen is still unknown. Trimming cost V 3 bases and J 4 bases, with 9 bases left between them. This CDR3 contains 13 residues. The germline V gene has CDR1 SNHLY and CDR2 FYNNEI. Then a second PCR, running about 7 to 11 cycles, was carried out with a sample-barcoded 5' primer and a J-beta primer mix. Each CDR3 protein is one row after TCRdb ran MiXCR on the 5' RACE reads. The profile shows hundreds of thousands of distinct CDR3 sequences, about 34% of them singletons. The donors, aged about 6 to 95, were healthy Caucasians from Russia. It was approximately 10 milliliters of peripheral blood that were drawn from each donor.

This clonotype was obtained from a young man in good health. The source material was blood. The chain has TRBV2 and TRBJ2-5, with D tentatively TRBD2 (5 bases). CDR3 amino acids: CASSELGGETQYF. CDR3 DNA sequence: TGTGCCAGCAGTGAGCTAGGAGGAGAGACCCAGTACTTC.